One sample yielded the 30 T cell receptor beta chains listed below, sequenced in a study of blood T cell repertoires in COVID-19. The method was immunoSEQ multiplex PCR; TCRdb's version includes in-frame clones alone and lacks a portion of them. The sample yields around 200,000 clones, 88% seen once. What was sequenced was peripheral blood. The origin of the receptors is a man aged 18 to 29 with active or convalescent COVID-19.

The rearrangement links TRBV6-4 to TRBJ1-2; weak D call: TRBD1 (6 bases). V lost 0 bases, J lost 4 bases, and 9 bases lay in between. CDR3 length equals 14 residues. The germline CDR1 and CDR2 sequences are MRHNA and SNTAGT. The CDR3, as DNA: TGTGCCAGCAGTGACTCGGGGGCGCGCTATGGCTACACCTTC. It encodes CASSDSGARYGYTF.

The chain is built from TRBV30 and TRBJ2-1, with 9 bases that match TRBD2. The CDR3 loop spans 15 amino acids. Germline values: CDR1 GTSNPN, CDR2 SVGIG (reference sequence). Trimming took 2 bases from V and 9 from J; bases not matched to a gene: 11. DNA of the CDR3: TGTGCCTGGAGTACTCTAGCGGGGAGGTTTGGTGAGCAGTTCTTC. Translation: CAWSTLAGRFGEQFF.

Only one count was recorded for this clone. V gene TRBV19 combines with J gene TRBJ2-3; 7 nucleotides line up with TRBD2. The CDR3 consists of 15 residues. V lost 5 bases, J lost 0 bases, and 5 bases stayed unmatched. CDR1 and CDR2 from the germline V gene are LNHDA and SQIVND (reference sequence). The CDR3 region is CASSPLAVSTDTQYF. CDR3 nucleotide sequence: TGTGCCAGTAGTCCTCTAGCGGTAAGCACAGATACGCAGTATTTT.

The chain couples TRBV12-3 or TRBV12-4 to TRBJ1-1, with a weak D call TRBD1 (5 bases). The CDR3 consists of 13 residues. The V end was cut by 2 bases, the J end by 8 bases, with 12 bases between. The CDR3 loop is CASSLNRQGEAFF. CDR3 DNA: TGTGCCAGCAGTTTAAATCGGCAGGGAGAAGCTTTCTTT.

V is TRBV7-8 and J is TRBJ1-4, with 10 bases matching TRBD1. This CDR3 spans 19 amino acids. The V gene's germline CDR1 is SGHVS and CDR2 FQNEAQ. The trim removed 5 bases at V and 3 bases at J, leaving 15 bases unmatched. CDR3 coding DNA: TGTGCCAGCAGCCTTATACCCGTGACAGGGGGCGCCTCTAATGAAAAACTGTTTTTT. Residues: CASSLIPVTGGASNEKLFF.

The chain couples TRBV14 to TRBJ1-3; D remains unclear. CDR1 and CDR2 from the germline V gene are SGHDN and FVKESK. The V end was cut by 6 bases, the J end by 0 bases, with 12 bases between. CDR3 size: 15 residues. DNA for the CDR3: TGTGCCAGCAGTCATGGACTGAACTCTGGAAACACCATATATTTT. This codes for CASSHGLNSGNTIYF. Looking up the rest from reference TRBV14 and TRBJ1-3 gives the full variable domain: EAGVTQFPSHSVIEKGQTVTLRCDPISGHDNLYWYRRVMGKEIKFLLHFVKESKQDESGMPNNRFLAERTGGTYSTLKVQPAELEDSGVYFCASSHGLNSGNTIYFGEGSWLTVV.

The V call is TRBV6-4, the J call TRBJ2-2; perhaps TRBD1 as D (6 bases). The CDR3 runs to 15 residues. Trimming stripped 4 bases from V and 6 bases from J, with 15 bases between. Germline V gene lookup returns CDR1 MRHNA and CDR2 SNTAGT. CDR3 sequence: CASSARTDSSGELFF. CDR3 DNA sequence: TGTGCCAGCAGTGCCCGGACAGATTCGTCCGGGGAGCTGTTTTTT.

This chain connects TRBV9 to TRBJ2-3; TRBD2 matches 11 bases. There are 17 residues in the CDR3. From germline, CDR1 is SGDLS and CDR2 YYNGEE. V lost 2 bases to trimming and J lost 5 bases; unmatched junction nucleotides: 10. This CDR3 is CASSVASGRNPVDTQYF. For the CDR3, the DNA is TGTGCCAGCAGCGTTGCTAGCGGGAGGAATCCAGTAGATACGCAGTATTTT.

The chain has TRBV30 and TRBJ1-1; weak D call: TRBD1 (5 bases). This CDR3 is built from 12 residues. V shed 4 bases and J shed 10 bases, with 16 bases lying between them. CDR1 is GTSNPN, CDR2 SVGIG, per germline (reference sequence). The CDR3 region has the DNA TGTGCCTGGACCCAAGGGGCAGGGCCAGCTTTCTTT. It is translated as CAWTQGAGPAFF.

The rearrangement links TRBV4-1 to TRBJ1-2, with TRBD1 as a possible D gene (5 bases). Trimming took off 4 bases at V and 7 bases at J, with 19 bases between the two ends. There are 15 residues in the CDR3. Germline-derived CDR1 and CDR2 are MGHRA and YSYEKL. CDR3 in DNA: TGCGCCAGCAGCCCTGCGTTGGGGGGGTATTTTGGCTACACCTTC. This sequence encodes CASSPALGGYFGYTF.

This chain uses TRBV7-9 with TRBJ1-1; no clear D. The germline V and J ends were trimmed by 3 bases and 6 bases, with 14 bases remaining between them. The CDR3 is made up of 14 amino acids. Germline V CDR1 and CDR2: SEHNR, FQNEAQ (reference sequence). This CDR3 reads CASSFTAAGAEAFF. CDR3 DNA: TGTGCCAGCAGCTTCACTGCCGCCGGGGCTGAAGCTTTCTTT.

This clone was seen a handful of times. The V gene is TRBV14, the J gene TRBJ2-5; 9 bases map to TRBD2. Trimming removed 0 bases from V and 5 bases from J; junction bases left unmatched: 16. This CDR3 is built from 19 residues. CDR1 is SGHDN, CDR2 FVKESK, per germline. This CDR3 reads CASSQDPTNPFAGGETQYF. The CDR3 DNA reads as TGTGCCAGCAGCCAAGACCCGACGAACCCCTTCGCGGGAGGGGAGACCCAGTACTTC.

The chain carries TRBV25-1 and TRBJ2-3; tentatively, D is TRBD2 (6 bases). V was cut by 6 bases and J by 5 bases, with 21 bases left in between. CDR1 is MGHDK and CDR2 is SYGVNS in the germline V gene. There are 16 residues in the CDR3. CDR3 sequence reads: CASSFGWGVPQDTQYF. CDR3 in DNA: TGTGCCAGCAGCTTCGGGTGGGGGGTTCCACAAGATACGCAGTATTTT. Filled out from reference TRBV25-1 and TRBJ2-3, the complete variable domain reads EADIYQTPRYLVIGTGKKITLECSQTMGHDKMYWYQQDPGMELHLIHYSYGVNSTEKGDLSSESTVSRIRTEHFPLTLESARPSHTSQYLCASSFGWGVPQDTQYFGPGTRLTVL.

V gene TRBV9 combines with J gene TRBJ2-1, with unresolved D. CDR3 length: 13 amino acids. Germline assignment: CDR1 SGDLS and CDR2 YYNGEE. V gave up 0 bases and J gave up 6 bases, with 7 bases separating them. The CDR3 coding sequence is TGTGCCAGCAGCGTAGGGCAGGTCAATGAGCAGTTCTTC. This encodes CASSVGQVNEQFF.

The CDR3 bases are TGTGCCAGCAGACGACAGGGGACGAGCGAGCAGTACTTC. Its protein is CASRRQGTSEQYF. The chain couples TRBV7-9 to TRBJ2-7; 8 bases are a match to TRBD1. The trim removed 6 bases at V and 6 bases at J, leaving 7 bases unmatched. The germline CDR1 and CDR2 sequences are SEHNR and FQNEAQ (reference sequence). This CDR3 has 13 residues.

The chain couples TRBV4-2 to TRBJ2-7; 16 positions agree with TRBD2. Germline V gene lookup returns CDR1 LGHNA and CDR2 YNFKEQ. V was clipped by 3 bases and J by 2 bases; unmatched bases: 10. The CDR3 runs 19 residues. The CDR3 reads CASSHPGTSGRETPYEQYF. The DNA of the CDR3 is TGTGCCAGCAGCCATCCCGGGACTAGCGGGAGGGAAACCCCCTACGAGCAGTACTTC.

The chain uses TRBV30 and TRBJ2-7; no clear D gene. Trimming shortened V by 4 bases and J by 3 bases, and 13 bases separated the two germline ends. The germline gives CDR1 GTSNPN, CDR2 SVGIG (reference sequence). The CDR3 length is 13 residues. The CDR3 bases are TGTGCCTGGACCGTCAACGGGTACTACGAGCAGTACTTC. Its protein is CAWTVNGYYEQYF.

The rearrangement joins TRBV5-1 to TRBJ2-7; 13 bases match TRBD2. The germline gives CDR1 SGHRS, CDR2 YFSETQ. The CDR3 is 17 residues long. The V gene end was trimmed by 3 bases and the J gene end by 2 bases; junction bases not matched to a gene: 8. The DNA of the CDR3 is TGCGCCAGCAGCTCAGATCCTACTAGCGGGAGGGCCTACGAGCAGTACTTC. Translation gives CASSSDPTSGRAYEQYF.

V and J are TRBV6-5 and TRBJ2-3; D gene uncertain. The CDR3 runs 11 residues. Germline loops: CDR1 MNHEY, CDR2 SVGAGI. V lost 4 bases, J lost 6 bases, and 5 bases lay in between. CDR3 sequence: CASSFMDTQYF. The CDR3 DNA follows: TGTGCCAGCAGTTTTATGGATACGCAGTATTTT.

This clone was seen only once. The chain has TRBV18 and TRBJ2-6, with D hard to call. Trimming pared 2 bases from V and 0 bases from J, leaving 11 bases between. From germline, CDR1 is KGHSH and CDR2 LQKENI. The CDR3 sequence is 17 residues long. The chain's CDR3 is CASSPSLGSSGANVLTF. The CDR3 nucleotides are TGTGCCAGCTCACCATCCCTAGGTAGCTCTGGGGCCAACGTCCTGACTTTC.

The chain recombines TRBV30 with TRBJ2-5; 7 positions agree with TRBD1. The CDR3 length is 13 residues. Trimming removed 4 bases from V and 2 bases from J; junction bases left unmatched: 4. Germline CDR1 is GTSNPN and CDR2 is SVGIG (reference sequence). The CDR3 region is CAWNRQGQETQYF. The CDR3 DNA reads TGTGCCTGGAATCGACAGGGACAAGAGACCCAGTACTTC.

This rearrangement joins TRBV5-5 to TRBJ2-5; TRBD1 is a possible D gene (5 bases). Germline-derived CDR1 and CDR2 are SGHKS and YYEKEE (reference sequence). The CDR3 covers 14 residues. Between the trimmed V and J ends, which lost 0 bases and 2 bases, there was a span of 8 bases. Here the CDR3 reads CASSLGQRQETQYF. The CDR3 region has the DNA TGTGCCAGCAGCTTGGGACAGCGACAAGAGACCCAGTACTTC.

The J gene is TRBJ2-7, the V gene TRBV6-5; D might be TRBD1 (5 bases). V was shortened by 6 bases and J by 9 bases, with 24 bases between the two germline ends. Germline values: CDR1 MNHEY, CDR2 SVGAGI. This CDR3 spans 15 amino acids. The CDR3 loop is CASSKVTEASIRQYF. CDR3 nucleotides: TGTGCCAGCAGCAAGGTGACAGAAGCATCGATAAGGCAGTACTTC.

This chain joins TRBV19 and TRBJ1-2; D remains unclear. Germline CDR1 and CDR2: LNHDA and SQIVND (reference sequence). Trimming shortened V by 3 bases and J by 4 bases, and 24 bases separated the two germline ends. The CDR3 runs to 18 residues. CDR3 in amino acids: CASSIAGGLQRGSYGYTF. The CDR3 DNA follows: TGTGCCAGTAGTATCGCGGGAGGTCTCCAACGGGGATCCTATGGCTACACCTTC. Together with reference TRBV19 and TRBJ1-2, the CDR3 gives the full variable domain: DGGITQSPKYLFRKEGQNVTLSCEQNLNHDAMYWYRQDPGQGLRLIYYSQIVNDFQKGDIAEGYSVSREKKESFPLTVTSAQKNPTAFYLCASSIAGGLQRGSYGYTFGSGTRLTVV.

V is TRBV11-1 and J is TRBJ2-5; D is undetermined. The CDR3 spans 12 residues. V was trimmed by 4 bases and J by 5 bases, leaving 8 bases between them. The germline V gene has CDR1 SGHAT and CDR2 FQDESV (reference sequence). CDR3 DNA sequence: TGTGCCAGCAGCTATATACAGGAGACCCAGTACTTC. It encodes CASSYIQETQYF.

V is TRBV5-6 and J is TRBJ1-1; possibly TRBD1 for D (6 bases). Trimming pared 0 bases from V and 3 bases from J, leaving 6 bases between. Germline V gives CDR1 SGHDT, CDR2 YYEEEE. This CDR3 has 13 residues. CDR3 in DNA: TGTGCCAGCAGCTTGGCAGGGGACACTGAAGCTTTCTTT. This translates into CASSLAGDTEAFF.

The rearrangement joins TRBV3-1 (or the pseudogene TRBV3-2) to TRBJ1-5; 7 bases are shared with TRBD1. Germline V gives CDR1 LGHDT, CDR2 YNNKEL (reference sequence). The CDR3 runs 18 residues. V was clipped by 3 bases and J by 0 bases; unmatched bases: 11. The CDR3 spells CASSQGDRDHFSNQPQHF. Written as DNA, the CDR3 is TGTGCCAGCAGCCAGGGCGACAGGGACCACTTTAGCAATCAGCCCCAGCATTTT.

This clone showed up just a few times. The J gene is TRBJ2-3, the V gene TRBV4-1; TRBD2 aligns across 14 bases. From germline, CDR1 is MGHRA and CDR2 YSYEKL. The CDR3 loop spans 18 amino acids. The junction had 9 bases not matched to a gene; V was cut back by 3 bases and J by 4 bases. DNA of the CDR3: TGCGCCAGCAGCCAGGGGACTAGCGGGGGAAGGCGGGCAGATACGCAGTATTTT. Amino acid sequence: CASSQGTSGGRRADTQYF.

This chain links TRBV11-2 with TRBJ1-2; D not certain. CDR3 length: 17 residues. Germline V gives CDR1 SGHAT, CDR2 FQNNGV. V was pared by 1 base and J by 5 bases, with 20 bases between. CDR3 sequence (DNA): TGTGCCAGCAGCTTAGCGAGCGGGCCGGGCGAGGTTTATGGCTACACCTTC. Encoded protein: CASSLASGPGEVYGYTF.

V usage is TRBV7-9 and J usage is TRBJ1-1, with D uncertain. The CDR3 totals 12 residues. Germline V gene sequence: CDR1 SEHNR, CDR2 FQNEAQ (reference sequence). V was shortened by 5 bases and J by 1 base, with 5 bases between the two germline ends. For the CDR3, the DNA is TGTGCCAGCAGCCCACAGAACACTGAAGCTTTCTTT. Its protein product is CASSPQNTEAFF.